This is a list of T cell receptor beta chains from one sample in a study of blood T cell repertoires in COVID-19. Generated by immunoSEQ multiplex PCR, the TCRdb table keeps only in-frame clones and is missing some. The data contain some 100,000 clones, around 87% of them singletons. Material for sequencing was peripheral blood. Receptors were obtained from a human donor in a cohort sampled during active COVID-19. Both conserved end residues are part of each CDR3. Each record gives: clone size, D gene, V gene, J gene, CDR3 protein, CDR3 DNA. A D gene is named only where the DNA matches it firmly. Expanded clones are given a class, and other clones once, few, many or no size at all.

NA	NA	TRBV24-1	TRBJ2-2	CAASRDSNTGELFF	TGTGCCGCCAGCCGGGACTCAAACACCGGGGAGCTGTTTTTT
NA	NA	TRBV7-2	TRBJ2-1	CASSHRANEQFF	TGTGCCAGCAGCCACAGGGCGAATGAGCAGTTCTTC
NA	TRBD2	TRBV12-3/TRBV12-4	TRBJ2-5	CASSLTSAETQYF	TGTGCCAGCAGTTTGACTAGCGCAGAGACCCAGTACTTC
NA	TRBD1	TRBV4-1	TRBJ1-6	CASSQATRDRGINSPLHF	TGCGCCAGCAGCCAAGCCACCCGGGACAGGGGAATTAATTCACCCCTCCACTTT
NA	NA	TRBV28	TRBJ1-3	CASSHGDTRSSGNTIYF	TGTGCCAGCAGTCACGGGGACACCCGGAGCTCTGGAAACACCATATATTTT
once	NA	TRBV21-1	TRBJ1-1	CASSACSTNTEAFF	TGTGCCAGCAGCGCATGTTCTACGAACACTGAAGCTTTCTTT
NA	NA	TRBV4-3	TRBJ1-1	CASSLAKNTEAFF	TGCGCCAGCAGCCTAGCGAAGAACACTGAAGCTTTCTTT
NA	NA	TRBV7-3	TRBJ1-1	CASSILPGRDTEAFF	TGTGCCAGCAGCATCCTGCCCGGACGGGATACTGAAGCTTTCTTT
once	NA	TRBV6-5	TRBJ1-1	CASSRRLANTEAFF	TGTGCCAGCAGTAGGCGGTTGGCGAACACTGAAGCTTTCTTT
NA	NA	TRBV19	TRBJ1-5	CASTNWGVVGNQPQHF	TGTGCCAGTACCAATTGGGGGGTGGTGGGCAATCAGCCCCAGCATTTT
NA	TRBD1	TRBV7-8	TRBJ1-1	CASSPDRGEAFF	TGTGCCAGCAGCCCGGACAGGGGTGAAGCTTTCTTT
NA	TRBD1	TRBV4-1	TRBJ2-2	CASSPAGTGTNTGELFF	TGCGCCAGCAGCCCAGCTGGGACAGGAACGAACACCGGGGAGCTGTTTTTT
NA	TRBD2	TRBV5-8	TRBJ2-7	CASRPRGGYEQYF	TGTGCCAGCAGACCCCGGGGGGGCTACGAGCAGTACTTC
NA	NA	TRBV4-1	TRBJ1-4	CASSQVGGVTNEKLFF	TGCGCCAGCAGCCAAGTCGGGGGGGTCACTAATGAAAAACTGTTTTTT
NA	TRBD1	TRBV18	TRBJ1-5	CASSTTTGGLQPQHF	TGTGCCAGCTCAACCACGACAGGGGGCCTTCAGCCCCAGCATTTT
NA	NA	TRBV19	TRBJ1-2	CASSILGSDGYTF	TGTGCCAGTAGTATCCTTGGGAGCGATGGCTACACCTTC
once	NA	TRBV27	TRBJ2-7	CASWIRGNEQYF	TGTGCCAGCTGGATCCGGGGAAACGAGCAGTACTTC
NA	TRBD1	TRBV5-1	TRBJ1-2	CASSPGDRGNYGYTF	TGCGCCAGCAGCCCGGGGGACAGGGGAAACTATGGCTACACCTTC
once	NA	TRBV7-3	TRBJ2-5	CASSPSGETQYF	TGTGCCAGCAGCCCTTCGGGGGAGACCCAGTACTTC
NA	NA	TRBV7-9	TRBJ2-3	CASGERAGRWDTQYF	TGTGCCAGCGGGGAGCGGGCAGGCAGGTGGGATACGCAGTATTTT
once	NA	TRBV3-1/TRBV3-2	TRBJ2-2	CATRGSGTGELFF	TGTGCCACCCGGGGGTCAGGCACCGGGGAGCTGTTTTTT
NA	TRBD1	TRBV14	TRBJ2-7	CASSRHYVGTGRTYEQYF	TGTGCCAGCAGCCGCCACTACGTGGGGACAGGGAGGACCTACGAGCAGTACTTC
NA	TRBD1	TRBV5-1	TRBJ1-2	CASIGTGYGYTF	TGCGCCAGCATAGGGACAGGGTATGGCTACACCTTC
NA	NA	TRBV30	TRBJ1-1	CAWSGGSVFF	TGTGCCTGGAGCGGGGGTTCGGTTTTCTTT
NA	NA	TRBV4-2	TRBJ1-4	CASSQEKLGILTNEKLFF	TGTGCCAGCAGCCAAGAAAAGCTCGGGATATTAACTAATGAAAAACTGTTTTTT
NA	NA	TRBV24-1	TRBJ1-5	CATTRSNQPQHF	TGTGCCACCACGAGGAGCAATCAGCCCCAGCATTTT
once	NA	TRBV10-3	TRBJ1-1	CAIAERAEGTEAFF	TGTGCCATCGCCGAGCGGGCCGAGGGCACTGAAGCTTTCTTT